Below, 17 T cell receptor beta chains from the same sample are listed, as sequenced in a study of T cell responses to AZD1222 COVID-19 vaccine. TCRdb keeps only in-frame clones here, not all; method: immunoSEQ multiplex PCR. The table has about 130,000 clones, 70% to 90% seen once. This specimen was peripheral blood, taken on day 0 of AZD1222 vaccination. These receptors originate from an adult in good health.

This clone has a handful of counts. The rearrangement links TRBV13 to TRBJ2-7, with TRBD2 matching 8 bases. The CDR3 is 16 residues long. The J segment lost 6 bases and the V segment lost 5 bases, leaving 15 bases of the junction unmatched. Germline-derived CDR1 and CDR2 are PRHDT and FYEKMQ (reference sequence). The CDR3 DNA sequence: TGTGCCAGCAGCGTCGCTGGGGGGGCGGGAGGATCCGAGCAGTACTTC. This translates into CASSVAGGAGGSEQYF.

In this sample, this clone turned up once. The rearrangement links TRBV9 to TRBJ1-5, with no clear D. CDR3 length: 14 amino acids. V lost 0 bases and J 3 bases, leaving 7 bases between the germline ends. Germline CDR1 is SGDLS and CDR2 is YYNGEE. The DNA of the CDR3 is TGTGCCAGCAGCGTAGGGCGATACAATCAGCCCCAGCATTTT. Its translation is CASSVGRYNQPQHF.

The chain carries TRBV4-1 and TRBJ2-5, with TRBD1 matching over 9 bases. Germline V lookup: CDR1 MGHRA, CDR2 YSYEKL. The CDR3 sequence is 14 residues long. The J segment lost 4 bases and the V segment lost 3 bases, leaving 3 bases of the junction unmatched. DNA of the CDR3: TGCGCCAGCAGCCAGGACAGGGGTGCAGAGACCCAGTACTTC. Protein sequence: CASSQDRGAETQYF.

The chain employs TRBV27 and TRBJ2-1; D may correspond to TRBD1 or TRBD2 (5 bases each). The germline CDR1 and CDR2 sequences are MNHEY and SMNVEV (reference sequence). This CDR3 has 13 residues. Trimming removed 3 bases at V and 9 bases at J, with 12 bases between. CDR3 in DNA: TGTGCCAGCAGTTTCCTAGGGACCCCTGAGCAGTTCTTC. This gives the protein CASSFLGTPEQFF.

This sequence joins TRBV6-5 and TRBJ1-4; D remains unclear. The V gene's germline CDR1 is MNHEY and CDR2 SVGAGI. This CDR3 has 14 amino acids. Trimming left V 0 bases short and J 5 bases short, with 7 bases between. The CDR3 nucleotides read TGTGCCAGCAGTTACTCCCCGGGGAATGAAAAACTGTTTTTT. It codes for CASSYSPGNEKLFF.

The rearrangement uses TRBV5-1 and TRBJ2-3, with 12 bases identical to TRBD2. Per the germline V gene, CDR1 is SGHRS and CDR2 is YFSETQ. The CDR3 consists of 16 residues. V shed 5 bases and J 5 bases; nucleotides not matched to a gene: 9. The CDR3 DNA reads TGCGCCAGCAGAATAACTCCGGGACTAGCGGGAGATACGCAGTATTTT. Residues: CASRITPGLAGDTQYF.

The chain carries TRBV29-1 and TRBJ2-5; 10 nucleotides agree with TRBD1. J lost 4 bases, V lost 4 bases, and 6 bases had no gene match. Germline V gene lookup returns CDR1 SQVTM and CDR2 ANQGSEA. This CDR3 has 14 residues. The DNA of the CDR3 is TGCAGCGTTGCCCCGGGACAGGGGATAGAGACCCAGTACTTC. Amino acids: CSVAPGQGIETQYF. The variable domain in full, with the rest retrieved from reference TRBV29-1 and TRBJ2-5, is SAVISQKPSRDICQRGTSLTIQCQVDSQVTMMFWYRQQPGQSLTLIATANQGSEATYESGFVIDKFPISRPNLTFSTLTVSNMSPEDSSIYLCSVAPGQGIETQYFGPGTRLLVL.

This sequence joins TRBV9 and TRBJ1-6, with D maybe TRBD1 (6 bases). This CDR3 is 15 amino acids long. Germline V lookup: CDR1 SGDLS, CDR2 YYNGEE. V was shortened by 0 bases and J by 3 bases, with 7 bases between the two germline ends. This chain's CDR3 is CASSVGTDYNSPLHF. The CDR3, as DNA: TGTGCCAGCAGCGTAGGGACAGACTATAATTCACCCCTCCACTTT.

The V gene is TRBV19, the J gene TRBJ1-2; TRBD1 is a possible D gene (5 bases). Germline CDR1 reads LNHDA; CDR2 reads SQIVND (reference sequence). This CDR3 comprises 16 residues. With 7 bases removed from V and 4 bases from J, the gap between germline ends came to 22 bases. In DNA, the CDR3 is TGTGCCAGTAAGGGTTGGGACGGACTAACGAGCTATGGCTACACCTTC. Its protein product is CASKGWDGLTSYGYTF.

The chain is built from TRBV29-1 and TRBJ2-2; weak D call: TRBD1 (5 bases). The CDR3 totals 13 residues. Germline CDR1 is SQVTM and CDR2 is ANQGSEA. Trimming cost V 6 bases and J 1 base, with 9 bases left between them. The DNA for the CDR3 is TGCAGCGTACATAGGGGGAACACCGGGGAGCTGTTTTTT. Translated, it gives CSVHRGNTGELFF.

The chain recombines TRBV29-1 with TRBJ2-7; TRBD1 aligns across 7 bases. Germline CDR1 reads SQVTM; CDR2 reads ANQGSEA. CDR3 length equals 15 residues. V lost 7 bases, J lost 2 bases, and 14 bases stayed unmatched. CDR3 loop: CSAGAPTGFTYEQYF. The CDR3 nucleotides read TGCAGCGCCGGGGCCCCGACAGGGTTCACCTACGAGCAGTACTTC.

The V gene is TRBV5-4, the J gene TRBJ1-4; D remains unclear. The germline V and J ends were trimmed by 1 base and 3 bases, with 10 bases remaining between them. The CDR3 contains 15 residues. CDR1 and CDR2 (germline): SGHNT, YYREEE (reference sequence). DNA for the CDR3: TGTGCCAGCAGCTTGTCGGTGACTCCTAATGAAAAACTGTTTTTT. This codes for CASSLSVTPNEKLFF.

This clone turned up a few times. Here the CDR3 DNA reads TGTGCCAGCAGTGCGACTAGCGGACCATACAATGAGCAGTTCTTC. This encodes CASSATSGPYNEQFF. The chain employs TRBV6-2 or TRBV6-3 and TRBJ2-1; 9 bases are shared with TRBD2. With 5 bases clipped from V and 4 bases from J, the junction kept 6 bases outside the gene matches. CDR1 MNHEY and CDR2 SVGEGT come from the germline V gene. The CDR3 length is 15 residues.

The chain carries TRBV18 and TRBJ1-5; TRBD1 matches at 10 bases. Germline CDR1 KGHSH, CDR2 LQKENI. The CDR3 runs 15 residues. V trimming: 3 bases; J trimming: 7 bases; junction bases outside the gene matches: 6. The CDR3 loop is CASSPSGQGVQPQHF. The CDR3 coding sequence is TGTGCCAGCTCACCTAGTGGACAGGGGGTCCAGCCCCAGCATTTT.

V and J are TRBV24-1 and TRBJ2-2, with a weak D call TRBD1 (5 bases). Per the germline V gene, CDR1 is KGHDR and CDR2 is SFDVKD. Trimming removed 5 bases at V and 3 bases at J, with 6 bases between. CDR3 length: 13 residues. In DNA, the CDR3 is TGTGCCACCAGTGCCAGGGACACCGGGGAGCTGTTTTTT. Translation: CATSARDTGELFF.

V is TRBV5-1 and J is TRBJ2-3; 9 bases line up with TRBD1. The V and J ends lost 3 bases and 6 bases, in that order; junction bases with no gene match: 8. Germline-derived CDR1 and CDR2 are SGHRS and YFSETQ. This CDR3 is built from 15 residues. CDR3 nucleotide sequence: TGCGCCAGCAGCTCCCTGACAGGGGGTGGCGATACGCAGTATTTT. It translates to CASSSLTGGGDTQYF.

This chain links TRBV7-3 with TRBJ1-5; TRBD1 matches 7 bases. This CDR3 contains 14 residues. V lost 5 bases and J lost 4; bases outside the gene matches: 5. Per germline, CDR1 SGHTA and CDR2 FQGTGA. Written as DNA, the CDR3 is TGTGCCAGCAGCCTAAGACAGGGTAATCAGCCCCAGCATTTT. This gives the protein CASSLRQGNQPQHF. Together with reference TRBV7-3 and TRBJ1-5, the CDR3 gives the full variable domain: GAGVSQTPSNKVTEKGKYVELRCDPISGHTALYWYRQSLGQGPEFLIYFQGTGAADDSGLPNDRFFAVRPEGSVSTLKIQRTERGDSAVYLCASSLRQGNQPQHFGDGTRLSIL.